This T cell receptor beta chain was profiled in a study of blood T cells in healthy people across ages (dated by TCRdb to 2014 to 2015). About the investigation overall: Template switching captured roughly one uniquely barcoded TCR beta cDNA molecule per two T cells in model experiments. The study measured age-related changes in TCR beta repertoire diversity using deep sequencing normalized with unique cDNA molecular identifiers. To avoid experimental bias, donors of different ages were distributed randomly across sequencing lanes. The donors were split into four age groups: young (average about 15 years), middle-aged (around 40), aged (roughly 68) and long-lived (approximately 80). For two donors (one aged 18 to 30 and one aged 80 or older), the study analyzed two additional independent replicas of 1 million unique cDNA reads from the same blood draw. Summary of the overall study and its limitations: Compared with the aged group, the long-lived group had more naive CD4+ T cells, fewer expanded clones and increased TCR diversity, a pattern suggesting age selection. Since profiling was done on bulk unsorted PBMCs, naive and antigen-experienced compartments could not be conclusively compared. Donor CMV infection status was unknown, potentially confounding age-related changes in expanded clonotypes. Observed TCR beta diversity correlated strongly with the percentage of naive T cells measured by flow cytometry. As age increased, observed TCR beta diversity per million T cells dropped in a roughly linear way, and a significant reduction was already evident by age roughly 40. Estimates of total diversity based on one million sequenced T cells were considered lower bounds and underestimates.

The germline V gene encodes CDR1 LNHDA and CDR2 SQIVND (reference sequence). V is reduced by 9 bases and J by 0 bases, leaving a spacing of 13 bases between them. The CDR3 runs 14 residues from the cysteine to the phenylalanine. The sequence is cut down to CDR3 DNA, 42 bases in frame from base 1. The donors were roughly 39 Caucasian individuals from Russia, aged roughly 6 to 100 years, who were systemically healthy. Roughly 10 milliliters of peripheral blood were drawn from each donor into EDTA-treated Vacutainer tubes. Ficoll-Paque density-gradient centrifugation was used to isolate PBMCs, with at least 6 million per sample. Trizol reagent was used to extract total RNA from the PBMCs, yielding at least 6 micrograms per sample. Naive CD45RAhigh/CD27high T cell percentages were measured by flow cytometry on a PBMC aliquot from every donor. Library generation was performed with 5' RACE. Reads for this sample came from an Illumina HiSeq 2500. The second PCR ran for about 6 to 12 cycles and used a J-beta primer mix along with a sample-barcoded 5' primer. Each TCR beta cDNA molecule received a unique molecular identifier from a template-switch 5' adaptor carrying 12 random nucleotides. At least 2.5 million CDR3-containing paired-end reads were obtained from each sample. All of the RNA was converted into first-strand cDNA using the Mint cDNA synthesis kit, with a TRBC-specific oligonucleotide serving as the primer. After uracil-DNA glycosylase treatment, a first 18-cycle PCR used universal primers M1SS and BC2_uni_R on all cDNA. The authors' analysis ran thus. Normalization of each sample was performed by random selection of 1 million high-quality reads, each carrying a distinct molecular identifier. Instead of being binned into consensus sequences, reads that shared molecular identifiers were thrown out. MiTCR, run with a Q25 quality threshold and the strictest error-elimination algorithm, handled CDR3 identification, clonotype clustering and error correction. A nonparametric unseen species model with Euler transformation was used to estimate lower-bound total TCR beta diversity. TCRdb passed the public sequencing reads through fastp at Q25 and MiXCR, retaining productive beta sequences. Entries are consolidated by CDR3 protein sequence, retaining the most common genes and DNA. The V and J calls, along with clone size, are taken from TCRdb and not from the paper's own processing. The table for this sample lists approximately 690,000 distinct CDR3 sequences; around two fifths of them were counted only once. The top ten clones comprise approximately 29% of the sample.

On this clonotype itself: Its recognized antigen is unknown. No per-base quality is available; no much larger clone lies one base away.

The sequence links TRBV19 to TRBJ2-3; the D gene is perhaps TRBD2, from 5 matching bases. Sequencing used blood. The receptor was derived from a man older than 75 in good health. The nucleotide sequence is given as TGTGCCAGCAGCATAAGCGGAAGCACAGATACGCAGTATTTT. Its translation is CASSISGSTDTQYF. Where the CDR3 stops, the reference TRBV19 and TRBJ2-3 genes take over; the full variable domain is DGGITQSPKYLFRKEGQNVTLSCEQNLNHDAMYWYRQDPGQGLRLIYYSQIVNDFQKGDIAEGYSVSREKKESFPLTVTSAQKNPTAFYLCASSISGSTDTQYFGPGTRLTVL.